These 15 T cell receptor beta chains were all obtained from the same sample, sequenced in a study of T cell changes during pregnancy in multiple sclerosis. The repertoire was sequenced with immunoSEQ multiplex PCR; TCRdb's copy has only in-frame clones and lacks some. The sample yields about 42,000 clones, approximately 91% seen once. The specimen comprised CD4+ T cells from peripheral blood mononuclear cells, sampled after pregnancy. The receptor source for this set is a female donor in good health, enrolled as a control in a pregnancy study.

CDR3: CASSKNRGEETQYF. The CDR3 DNA follows: TGTGCCAGTAGTAAAAACAGGGGGGAAGAGACCCAGTACTTC. The chain links TRBV19 to TRBJ2-5; 8 bases map to TRBD1. CDR1 and CDR2 from the germline V gene are LNHDA and SQIVND (reference sequence). With 4 bases clipped from V and 3 bases from J, the junction kept 4 bases outside the gene matches. This CDR3 region has 14 residues.

The V and J genes are TRBV18 and TRBJ2-2, with D perhaps matching TRBD1 (6 bases). CDR1 and CDR2 (germline): KGHSH, LQKENI. There are 13 residues in the CDR3. V lost 3 bases to trimming and J lost 6 bases, with 8 bases between them. CDR3 sequence reads: CASSPRQAGELFF. As DNA, the CDR3 is TGTGCCAGCTCACCGCGACAGGCCGGGGAGCTGTTTTTT.

The chain recombines TRBV27 with TRBJ2-1, with D uncertain. Germline-derived CDR1 and CDR2 are MNHEY and SMNVEV (reference sequence). The CDR3 runs to 13 residues. V gave up 3 bases and J gave up 14 bases, with 17 bases separating them. CDR3 coding DNA: TGTGCCAGCAGTTTTTTTAGCTCACGGGTGGAGTTCTTC. Its protein is CASSFFSSRVEFF.

V is TRBV28 and J is TRBJ2-2; possibly TRBD2 for D (5 bases). The CDR3 is 14 residues long. Trimming removed 3 bases from V and 5 bases from J, with 10 bases in between. CDR1 is MDHEN, CDR2 SYDVKM, per germline. For the CDR3, the DNA is TGTGCCAGCAGTTTGGCCCCGGGGACCGGGGAGCTGTTTTTT. Translating it yields CASSLAPGTGELFF.

This chain uses TRBV2 with TRBJ2-7, with 9 bases that match TRBD1. The V and J ends lost 7 bases and 1 base, in that order; junction bases with no gene match: 8. The germline V gene encodes CDR1 SNHLY and CDR2 FYNNEI. There are 15 residues in the CDR3. In nucleotides, the CDR3 is TGTGCCAGCAACCGAAAGGGACAGGGATCCTACGAGCAGTACTTC. Encoded protein: CASNRKGQGSYEQYF.

V gene TRBV18 combines with J gene TRBJ2-3; D is unclear. V lost 3 bases and J lost 0, with 10 bases in between. Germline CDR1 and CDR2: KGHSH and LQKENI. The CDR3 runs 15 residues. CDR3 in DNA: TGTGCCAGCTCACCGTCATCCATTAGCACAGATACGCAGTATTTT. Translating it yields CASSPSSISTDTQYF.

V is TRBV29-1 and J is TRBJ2-5; 11 bases line up with TRBD2. With 3 bases clipped from V and 1 base from J, the junction kept 7 bases outside the gene matches. CDR3 size: 16 residues. Germline-derived CDR1 and CDR2 are SQVTM and ANQGSEA. CDR3 DNA: TGCAGCGTTGAGGGCCTCGGACTAGCGGGCCAAGAGACCCAGTACTTC. Protein: CSVEGLGLAGQETQYF.

This rearrangement joins TRBV6-1 to TRBJ2-5; 13 positions agree with TRBD2. The CDR3 runs to 15 residues. Trimming took 5 bases from V and 4 from J; bases not matched to a gene: 4. CDR1 and CDR2 (germline): MNHNS, SASEGT. The CDR3: CASSTLAGGPETQYF. As DNA, the CDR3 is TGTGCCAGCAGTACACTAGCGGGGGGGCCAGAGACCCAGTACTTC.

J is TRBJ1-1 and V is TRBV5-1; TRBD1 matches at 8 bases. CDR1 and CDR2 from the germline V gene are SGHRS and YFSETQ. The CDR3 extends over 16 amino acids. The J segment lost 0 bases and the V segment lost 4 bases, leaving 8 bases of the junction unmatched. In DNA, the CDR3 is TGCGCCAGCAGCCGCCAGGACAGGGTCATGAACACTGAAGCTTTCTTT. Its translation is CASSRQDRVMNTEAFF.

The chain carries TRBV11-1 and TRBJ2-2, with TRBD1 matching 9 bases. In germline, CDR1 is SGHAT, CDR2 FQDESV (reference sequence). V lost 2 bases to trimming and J lost 4 bases; unmatched junction nucleotides: 5. This CDR3 region has 16 residues. CDR3 amino acids: CASSLIGTGSTGELFF. The CDR3 coding sequence is TGTGCCAGCAGCTTAATTGGGACAGGGAGCACCGGGGAGCTGTTTTTT.

The J gene is TRBJ2-1, the V gene TRBV9; 13 bases map to TRBD2. This CDR3 region has 16 residues. The J segment lost 12 bases and the V segment lost 4 bases, leaving 13 bases of the junction unmatched. Germline V lookup: CDR1 SGDLS, CDR2 YYNGEE. CDR3 amino acids: CASSSTGTSGKSWQFF. DNA of the CDR3: TGTGCCAGCAGCTCTACCGGGACTAGCGGGAAATCCTGGCAGTTCTTC.

The genes are TRBV6-5 and TRBJ1-3; maybe TRBD1 (5 bases). Germline assignment: CDR1 MNHEY and CDR2 SVGAGI. Trimming took off 8 bases at V and 4 bases at J, with 9 bases between the two ends. The CDR3 is made up of 12 amino acids. CDR3 sequence: CASGQGGNTIYF. CDR3 sequence (DNA): TGTGCCAGCGGGCAGGGAGGAAACACCATATATTTT.

The chain combines TRBV11-3 with TRBJ2-5, with no clear D. CDR3 length: 12 residues. Germline-derived CDR1 and CDR2 are SGHNT and YENEEA. V lost 6 bases, J lost 1 base, and 6 bases lay in between. The CDR3, as DNA: TGTGCCAGCAGGTCCGTCCAAGAGACCCAGTACTTC. Amino acids: CASRSVQETQYF.

The chain is built from TRBV2 and TRBJ1-2; D remains unclear. Trimming shortened V by 4 bases and J by 5 bases, and 8 bases separated the two germline ends. In germline, CDR1 is SNHLY, CDR2 FYNNEI. The length of the CDR3 is 12 residues. The CDR3 coding sequence is TGTGCCAGCAGTGTACAGACGTATGGCTACACCTTC. Translating it yields CASSVQTYGYTF.

This rearrangement joins TRBV2 to TRBJ2-7, with D perhaps TRBD1 (6 bases). CDR1 is SNHLY, CDR2 FYNNEI, per germline. The CDR3 sequence is 14 residues long. The ends were cut back, 0 bases at V and 3 bases at J, with 9 bases in the middle. In DNA form, the CDR3 reads TGTGCCAGCAGTGAAGCGCAACAGGGCTACGAGCAGTACTTC. Its translation: CASSEAQQGYEQYF.